This is a list of T cell receptor beta chains from one sample in a study of cytomegalovirus exposure and HLA in healthy donors. Assay used: immunoSEQ multiplex PCR; TCRdb lists only in-frame clones, some missing. The data contain around 130,000 clones, around four fifths of them singletons. The sequenced material came from PBMCs. The receptors shown here come from a boy younger than 18 in good health and CMV-seronegative. Both conserved end residues are part of each CDR3. The D gene is left open where the match is weak. Only some rows state a clone size, as once, few, many or a class for expanded clones.

TGTGCCAGCAGCCCCGGGACAGCCTTATCTATGAACACTGAAGCTTTCTTT CASSPGTALSMNTEAFF TRBV5-8 - TRBD1 TRBJ1-1
TGTGCCAGCAGTTACGGACAGGAGACTAACTATGGCTACACCTTC CASSYGQETNYGYTF TRBV6-5 once TRBD1 TRBJ1-2
TGTGCCTGGAGTCCCGCACAGGGGGTAGGCTACACCTTC CAWSPAQGVGYTF TRBV30 once TRBD1 TRBJ1-2
TGTGCCAGTAGTATGACTAGCACCATTCACATTCAGTACTTC CASSMTSTIHIQYF TRBV19 - TRBD2 TRBJ2-4
TGTGCTAGTGGTTTGGTACTCGCGGGAGGGCTCAATGAGCAGTTCTTC CASGLVLAGGLNEQFF TRBV12-5 - TRBD2 TRBJ2-1
TGCGCCAGCAGCAAGATGCTAGCGGGAGCTTACAATGAGCAGTTCTTC CASSKMLAGAYNEQFF TRBV5-1 - TRBD2 TRBJ2-1
TGTGCCAGCAGTTTATCGGCAGGGCTGGACACTGAAGCTTTCTTT CASSLSAGLDTEAFF TRBV27 - - TRBJ1-1
TGCGCCAGCAGCCATGATGGACTGGATGGCACAGATACGCAGTATTTT CASSHDGLDGTDTQYF TRBV4-1 - - TRBJ2-3
TGTGCCAGCAGTTATGCGGGACAGGGGAACACCATATATTTT CASSYAGQGNTIYF TRBV6-5 - TRBD1 TRBJ1-3
TGCGCCAGCAGGGACTATTACAATGAGCAGTTCTTC CASRDYYNEQFF TRBV4-3 - - TRBJ2-1
TGTGCCAGCAGCGCAGGGGGGACCCAGTACTTC CASSAGGTQYF TRBV5-4 - TRBD1 TRBJ2-5
TGCGCCAGCACCCAGACGAGGACAGGGATTAGGAACGAGCAGTACTTC CASTQTRTGIRNEQYF TRBV5-1 - TRBD1 TRBJ2-7
TGTGCCAGCAGTGAAGGGCAGGGTGTGAACACTGAAGCTTTCTTT CASSEGQGVNTEAFF TRBV2 few - TRBJ1-1
TGTGCCAGCAGGAAAGACAGGGCTGAAGCTTTCTTT CASRKDRAEAFF TRBV6-5 - TRBD1 TRBJ1-1
TGTGCCAGTAGTATATATGGGGGCTTGAACTATGGCTACACCTTC CASSIYGGLNYGYTF TRBV19 - - TRBJ1-2
TGTGCCTGGAGTGGAGGCAATCAGCCCCAGCATTTT CAWSGGNQPQHF TRBV30 - - TRBJ1-5
TGTGCCAGCAGTTACTCCGTCTTCGGGTACAATGAGCAGTTCTTC CASSYSVFGYNEQFF TRBV6-5 once - TRBJ2-1
TGTGCCAGCAGTTTATCGGACAGTTACACTGAAGCTTTCTTT CASSLSDSYTEAFF TRBV27 - - TRBJ1-1
TGCGCCAGCAGCCCCCCCACGGGGACCTACAATGAGCAGTTCTTC CASSPPTGTYNEQFF TRBV5-1 - - TRBJ2-1
TGTGCCTGGAAAGAAGCCCGATTCTACGAGCAGTACTTC CAWKEARFYEQYF TRBV30 - - TRBJ2-7
TGTGCCAGTAGTATAGCCTTAACGAGGGCCTCTGGAAACACCATATATTTT CASSIALTRASGNTIYF TRBV19 - - TRBJ1-3
TGTGCCAGCAGCTTAGTAGGGGGACCTGTTGAAGCTTTCTTT CASSLVGGPVEAFF TRBV11-2 - - TRBJ1-1
TGTGCCAGCAGTGACTCCCGGACTAGCGGGAGTTTCGTAATTTCCGAGCAGTACTTC CASSDSRTSGSFVISEQYF TRBV6-4 - TRBD2 TRBJ2-7
TGTGCCAGCACCCTGGGGGGACGTTTGAACACTGAAGCTTTCTTT CASTLGGRLNTEAFF TRBV6-1 - - TRBJ1-1